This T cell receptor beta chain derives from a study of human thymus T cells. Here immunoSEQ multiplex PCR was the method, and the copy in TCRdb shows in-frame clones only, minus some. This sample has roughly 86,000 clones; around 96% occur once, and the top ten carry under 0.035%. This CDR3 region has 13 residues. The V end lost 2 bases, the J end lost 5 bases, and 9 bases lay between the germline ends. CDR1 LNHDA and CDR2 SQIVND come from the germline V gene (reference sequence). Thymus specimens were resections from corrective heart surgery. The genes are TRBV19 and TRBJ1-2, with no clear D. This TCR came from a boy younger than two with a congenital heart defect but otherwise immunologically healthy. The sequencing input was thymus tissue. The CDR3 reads CASSINTEYGYTF. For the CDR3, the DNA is TGTGCCAGTAGTATAAACACCGAATATGGCTACACCTTC. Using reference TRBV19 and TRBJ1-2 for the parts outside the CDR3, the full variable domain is DGGITQSPKYLFRKEGQNVTLSCEQNLNHDAMYWYRQDPGQGLRLIYYSQIVNDFQKGDIAEGYSVSREKKESFPLTVTSAQKNPTAFYLCASSINTEYGYTFGSGTRLTVV.